This T cell receptor beta chain was observed in a study of beta chain features in type 1 diabetes. The J segment lost 6 bases and the V segment lost 5 bases, leaving 9 bases of the junction unmatched. This CDR3 contains 15 residues. Germline V lookup: CDR1 SGHTA, CDR2 FQGNSA. Sequencing targeted expressed TCRB transcripts, as all isolated RNA had been reverse transcribed. Each sample of naive, central memory or regulatory T cells had, on average, roughly 3.4 million reads. Sequenced by immunoSEQ multiplex PCR; TCRdb stores in-frame clones only, minus some. The sample lists some 150,000 clones, over 9.5% occurring once. This clone has a handful of counts.

This TCR was recovered from a man aged 18 to 29 in good health. The chain uses TRBV7-2 and TRBJ1-1; 10 bases are a match to TRBD1. The sequenced sample was naive CD4+ T cells from blood. The CDR3 DNA is TGTGCCAGCAGCGGATCCGGGACAGGGGTCGCTGAAGCTTTCTTT. Its protein is CASSGSGTGVAEAFF. Drawing the rest from reference TRBV7-2 and TRBJ1-1, the complete variable domain is GAGVSQSPSNKVTEKGKDVELRCDPISGHTALYWYRQSLGQGLEFLIYFQGNSAPDKSGLPSDRFSAERTGGSVSTLTIQRTQQEDSAVYLCASSGSGTGVAEAFFGQGTRLTVV.